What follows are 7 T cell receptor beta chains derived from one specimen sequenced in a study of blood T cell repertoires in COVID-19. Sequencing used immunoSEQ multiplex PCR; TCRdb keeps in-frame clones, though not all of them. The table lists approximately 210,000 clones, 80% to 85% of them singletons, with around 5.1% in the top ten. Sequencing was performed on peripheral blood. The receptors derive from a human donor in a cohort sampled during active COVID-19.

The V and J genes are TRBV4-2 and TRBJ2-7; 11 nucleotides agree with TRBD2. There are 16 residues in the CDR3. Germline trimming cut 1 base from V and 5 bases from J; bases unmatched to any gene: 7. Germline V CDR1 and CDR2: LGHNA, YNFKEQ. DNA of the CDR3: TGTGCCAGCAGCCAAGGGTTAGCGGGAGGGCCTCACGAGCAGTACTTC. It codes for CASSQGLAGGPHEQYF.

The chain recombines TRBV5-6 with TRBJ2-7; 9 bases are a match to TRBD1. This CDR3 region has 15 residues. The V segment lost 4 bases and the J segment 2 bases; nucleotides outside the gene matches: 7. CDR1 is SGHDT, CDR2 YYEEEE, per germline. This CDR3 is CASSTGQGIPYEQYF. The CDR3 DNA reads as TGTGCCAGCAGCACCGGACAGGGGATACCCTACGAGCAGTACTTC. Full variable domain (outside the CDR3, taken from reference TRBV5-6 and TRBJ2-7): DAGVTQSPTHLIKTRGQQVTLRCSPKSGHDTVSWYQQALGQGPQFIFQYYEEEERQRGNFPDRFSGHQFPNYSSELNVNALLLGDSALYLCASSTGQGIPYEQYFGPGTRLTVT.

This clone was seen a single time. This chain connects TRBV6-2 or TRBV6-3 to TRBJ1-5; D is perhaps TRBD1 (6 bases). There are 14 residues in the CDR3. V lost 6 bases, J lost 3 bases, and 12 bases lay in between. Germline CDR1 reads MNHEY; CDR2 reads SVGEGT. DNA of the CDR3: TGTGCCAGCAGCCCTCGGACAGACAATCAGCCCCAGCATTTT. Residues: CASSPRTDNQPQHF.

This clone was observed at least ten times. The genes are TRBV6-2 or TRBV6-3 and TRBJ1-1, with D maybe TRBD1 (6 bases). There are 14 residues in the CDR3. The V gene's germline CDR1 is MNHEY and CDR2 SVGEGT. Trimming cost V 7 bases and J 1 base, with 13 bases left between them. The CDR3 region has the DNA TGTGCCAGCAACCCCGGGACATCGAACACTGAAGCTTTCTTT. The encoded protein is CASNPGTSNTEAFF.

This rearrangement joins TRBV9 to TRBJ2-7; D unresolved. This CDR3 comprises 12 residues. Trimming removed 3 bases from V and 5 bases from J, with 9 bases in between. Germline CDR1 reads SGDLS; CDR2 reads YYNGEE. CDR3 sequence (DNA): TGTGCCAGCAGCGCCCGACTTGACGAGCAGTACTTC. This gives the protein CASSARLDEQYF. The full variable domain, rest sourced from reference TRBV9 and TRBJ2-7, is DSGVTQTPKHLITATGQRVTLRCSPRSGDLSVYWYQQSLDQGLQFLIQYYNGEERAKGNILERFSAQQFPDLHSELNLSSLELGDSALYFCASSARLDEQYFGPGTRLTVT.

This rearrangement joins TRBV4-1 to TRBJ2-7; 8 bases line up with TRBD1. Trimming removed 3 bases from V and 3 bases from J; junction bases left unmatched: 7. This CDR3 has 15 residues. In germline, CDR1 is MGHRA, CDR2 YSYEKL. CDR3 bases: TGCGCCAGCAGCCAGTCCGGGACAGGACACTACGAGCAGTACTTC. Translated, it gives CASSQSGTGHYEQYF.

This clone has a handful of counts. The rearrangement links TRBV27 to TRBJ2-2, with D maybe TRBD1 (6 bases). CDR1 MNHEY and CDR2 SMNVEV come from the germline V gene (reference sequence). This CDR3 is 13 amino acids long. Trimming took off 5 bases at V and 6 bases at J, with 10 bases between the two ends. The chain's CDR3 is CASSPQGSGELFF. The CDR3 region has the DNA TGTGCCAGCAGTCCTCAGGGGTCCGGGGAGCTGTTTTTT.